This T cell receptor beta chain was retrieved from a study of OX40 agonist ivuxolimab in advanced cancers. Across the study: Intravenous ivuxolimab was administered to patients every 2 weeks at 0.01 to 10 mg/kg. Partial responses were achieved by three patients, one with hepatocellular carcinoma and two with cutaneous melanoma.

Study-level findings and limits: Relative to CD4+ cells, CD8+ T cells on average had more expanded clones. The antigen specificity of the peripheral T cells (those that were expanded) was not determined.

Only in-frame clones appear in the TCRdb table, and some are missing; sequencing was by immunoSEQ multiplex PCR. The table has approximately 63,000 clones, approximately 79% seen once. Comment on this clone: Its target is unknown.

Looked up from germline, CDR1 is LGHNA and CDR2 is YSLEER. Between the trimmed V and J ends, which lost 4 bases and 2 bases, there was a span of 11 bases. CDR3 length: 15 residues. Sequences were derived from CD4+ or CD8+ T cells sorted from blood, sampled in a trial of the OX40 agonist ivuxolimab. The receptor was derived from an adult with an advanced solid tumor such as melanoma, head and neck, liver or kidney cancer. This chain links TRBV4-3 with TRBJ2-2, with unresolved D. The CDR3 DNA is TGCGCCAGCAGCCCCATTGTGGGTAACACCGGGGAGCTGTTTTTT. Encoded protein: CASSPIVGNTGELFF.